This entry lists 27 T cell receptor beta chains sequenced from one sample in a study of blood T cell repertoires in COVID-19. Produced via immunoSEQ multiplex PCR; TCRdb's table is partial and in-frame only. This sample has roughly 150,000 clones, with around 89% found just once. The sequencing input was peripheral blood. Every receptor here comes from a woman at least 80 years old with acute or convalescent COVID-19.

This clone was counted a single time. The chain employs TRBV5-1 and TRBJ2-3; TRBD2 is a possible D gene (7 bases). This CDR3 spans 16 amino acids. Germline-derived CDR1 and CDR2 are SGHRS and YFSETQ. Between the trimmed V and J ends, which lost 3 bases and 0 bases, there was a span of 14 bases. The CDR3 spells CASSWGGGSSTDTQYF. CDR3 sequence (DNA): TGCGCCAGCAGCTGGGGGGGCGGGTCCAGCACAGATACGCAGTATTTT.

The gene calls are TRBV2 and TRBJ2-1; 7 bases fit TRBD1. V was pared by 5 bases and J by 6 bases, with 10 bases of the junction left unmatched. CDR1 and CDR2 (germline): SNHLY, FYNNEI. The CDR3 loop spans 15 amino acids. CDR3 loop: CASSPTGSDLNEQFF. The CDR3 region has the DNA TGTGCCAGCAGTCCGACAGGGTCTGACCTCAATGAGCAGTTCTTC.

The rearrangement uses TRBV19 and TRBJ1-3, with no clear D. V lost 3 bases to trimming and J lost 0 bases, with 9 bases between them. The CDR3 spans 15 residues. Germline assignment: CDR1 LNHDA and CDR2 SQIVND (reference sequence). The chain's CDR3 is CASSIGLRSGNTIYF. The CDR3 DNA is TGTGCCAGTAGTATCGGACTGCGCTCTGGAAACACCATATATTTT.

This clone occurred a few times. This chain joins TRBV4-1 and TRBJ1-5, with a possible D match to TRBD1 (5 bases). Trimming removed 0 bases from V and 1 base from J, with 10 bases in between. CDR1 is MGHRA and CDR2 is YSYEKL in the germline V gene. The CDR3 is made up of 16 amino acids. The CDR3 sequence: CASSQEGRVSNQPQHF. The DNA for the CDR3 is TGCGCCAGCAGCCAAGAGGGCAGGGTAAGCAATCAGCCCCAGCATTTT.

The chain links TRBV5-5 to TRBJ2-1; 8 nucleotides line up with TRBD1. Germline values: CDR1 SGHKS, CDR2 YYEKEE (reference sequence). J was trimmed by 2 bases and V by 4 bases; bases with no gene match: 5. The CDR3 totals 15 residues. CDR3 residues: CASSQTGVPYNEQFF. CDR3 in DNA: TGTGCCAGCAGCCAGACAGGGGTTCCCTACAATGAGCAGTTCTTC.

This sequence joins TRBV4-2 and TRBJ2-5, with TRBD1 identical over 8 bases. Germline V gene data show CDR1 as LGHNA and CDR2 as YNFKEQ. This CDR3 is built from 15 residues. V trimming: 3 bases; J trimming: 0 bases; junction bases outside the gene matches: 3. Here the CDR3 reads CASSHGTGYQETQYF. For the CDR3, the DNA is TGTGCCAGCAGCCACGGGACAGGCTACCAAGAGACCCAGTACTTC.

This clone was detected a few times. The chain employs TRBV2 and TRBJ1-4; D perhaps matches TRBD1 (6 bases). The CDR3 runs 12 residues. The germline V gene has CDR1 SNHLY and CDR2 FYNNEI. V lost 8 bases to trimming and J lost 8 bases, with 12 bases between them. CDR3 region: CASAFQGEKLFF. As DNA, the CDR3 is TGTGCCAGCGCCTTCCAGGGGGAAAAACTGTTTTTT.

Here the CDR3 DNA reads TGTGCCAGCTCAGATTCTACAGCAAACACTGAAGCTTTCTTT. This translates into CASSDSTANTEAFF. The V and J genes are TRBV18 and TRBJ1-1; no firm D call. Per germline, CDR1 KGHSH and CDR2 LQKENI. The germline V and J ends were trimmed by 5 bases and 2 bases, with 12 bases remaining between them. The CDR3 spans 14 residues.

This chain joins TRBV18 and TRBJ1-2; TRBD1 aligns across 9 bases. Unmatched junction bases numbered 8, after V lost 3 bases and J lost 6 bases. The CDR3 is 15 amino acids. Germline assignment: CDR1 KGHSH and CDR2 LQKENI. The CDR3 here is CASSPEGQGIDGYTF. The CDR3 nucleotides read TGTGCCAGCTCACCGGAGGGACAGGGAATCGATGGCTACACCTTC.

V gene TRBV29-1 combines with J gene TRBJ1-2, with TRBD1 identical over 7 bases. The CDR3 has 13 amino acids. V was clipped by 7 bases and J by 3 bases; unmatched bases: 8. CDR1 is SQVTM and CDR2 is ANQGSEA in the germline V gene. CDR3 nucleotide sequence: TGCAGCGCTCAGGGGGTATTTGACTATGGCTACACCTTC. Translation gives CSAQGVFDYGYTF.

As DNA, the CDR3 is TGTGCCAGCACCCTACACAATCCTCGGGACACTGAAGCTTTCTTT. Amino acids: CASTLHNPRDTEAFF. The chain joins TRBV7-2 to TRBJ1-1; D remains ambiguous. Germline-derived CDR1 and CDR2 are SGHTA and FQGNSA. Trimming stripped 7 bases from V and 3 bases from J, with 18 bases between. The CDR3 spans 15 residues.

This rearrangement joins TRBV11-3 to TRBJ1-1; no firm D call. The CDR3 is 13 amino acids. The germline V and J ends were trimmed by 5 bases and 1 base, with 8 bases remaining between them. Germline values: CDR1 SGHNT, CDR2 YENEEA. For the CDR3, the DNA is TGTGCCAGCAGCAACCGGGGGAACACTGAAGCTTTCTTT. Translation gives CASSNRGNTEAFF.

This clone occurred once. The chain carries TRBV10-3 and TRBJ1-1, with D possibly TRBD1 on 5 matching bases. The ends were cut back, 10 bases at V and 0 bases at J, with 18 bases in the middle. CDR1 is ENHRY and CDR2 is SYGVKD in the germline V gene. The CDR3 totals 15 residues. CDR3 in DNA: TGTGCCACCTGGGGCGGGAAGTCTATGAACACTGAAGCTTTCTTT. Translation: CATWGGKSMNTEAFF.

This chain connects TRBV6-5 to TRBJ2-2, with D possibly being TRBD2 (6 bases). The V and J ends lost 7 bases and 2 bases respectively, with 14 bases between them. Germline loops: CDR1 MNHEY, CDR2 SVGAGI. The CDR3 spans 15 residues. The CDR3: CASNLRGTNTGELFF. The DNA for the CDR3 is TGTGCCAGCAACTTACGCGGGACTAACACCGGGGAGCTGTTTTTT.

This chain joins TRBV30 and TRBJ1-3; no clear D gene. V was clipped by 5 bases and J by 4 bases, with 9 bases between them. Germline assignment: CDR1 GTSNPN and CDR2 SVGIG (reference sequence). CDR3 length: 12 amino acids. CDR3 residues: CAWAGRGNTIYF. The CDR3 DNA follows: TGTGCCTGGGCAGGAAGAGGAAACACCATATATTTT.

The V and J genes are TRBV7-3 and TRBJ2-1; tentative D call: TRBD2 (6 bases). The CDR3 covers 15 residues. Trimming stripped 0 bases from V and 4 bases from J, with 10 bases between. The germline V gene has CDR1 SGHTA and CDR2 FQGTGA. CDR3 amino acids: CASSLTGLGYNEQFF. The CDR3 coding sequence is TGTGCCAGCAGCTTAACGGGACTGGGATACAATGAGCAGTTCTTC.

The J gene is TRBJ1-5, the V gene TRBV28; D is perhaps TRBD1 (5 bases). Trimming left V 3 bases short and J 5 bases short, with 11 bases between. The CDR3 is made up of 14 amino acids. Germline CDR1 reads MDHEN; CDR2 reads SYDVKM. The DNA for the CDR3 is TGTGCCAGCAGTTTTGGGGGAGGTGATCAGCCCCAGCATTTT. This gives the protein CASSFGGGDQPQHF.

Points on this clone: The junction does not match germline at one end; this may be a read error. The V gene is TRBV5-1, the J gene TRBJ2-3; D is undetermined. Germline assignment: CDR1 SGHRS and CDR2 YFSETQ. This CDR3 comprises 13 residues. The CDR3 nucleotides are TGCGCCAGCAGCTTGTCTTCGTCAGAAACGCAGTATTTT. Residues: CASSLSSSETQYF.

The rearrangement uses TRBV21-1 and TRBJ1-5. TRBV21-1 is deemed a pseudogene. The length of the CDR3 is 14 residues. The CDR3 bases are TGTGCCAGCAGCGCGGTATATAGCAATCAGCCCCAGCATTTT. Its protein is CASSAVYSNQPQHF.

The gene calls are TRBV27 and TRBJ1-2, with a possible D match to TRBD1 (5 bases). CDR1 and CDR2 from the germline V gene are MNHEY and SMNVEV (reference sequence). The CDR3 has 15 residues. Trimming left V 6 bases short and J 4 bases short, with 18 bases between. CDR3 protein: CASRTNREGLYGYTF. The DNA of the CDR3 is TGTGCCAGCAGAACAAATCGGGAGGGGCTCTATGGCTACACCTTC.

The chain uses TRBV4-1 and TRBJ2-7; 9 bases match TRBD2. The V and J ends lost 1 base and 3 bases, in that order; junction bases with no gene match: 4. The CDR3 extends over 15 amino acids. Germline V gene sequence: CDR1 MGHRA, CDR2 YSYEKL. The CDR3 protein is CASSQAPSGDYEQYF. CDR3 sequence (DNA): TGCGCCAGCAGCCAAGCCCCTAGCGGGGACTACGAGCAGTACTTC.

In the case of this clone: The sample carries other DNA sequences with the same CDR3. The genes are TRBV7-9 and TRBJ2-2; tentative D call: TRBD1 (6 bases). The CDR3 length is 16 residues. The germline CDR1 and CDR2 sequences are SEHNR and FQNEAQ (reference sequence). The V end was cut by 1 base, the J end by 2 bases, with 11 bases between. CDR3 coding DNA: TGTGCCAGCAGCTTAGTGGTCAGGGGTAACACCGGGGAGCTGTTTTTT. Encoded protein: CASSLVVRGNTGELFF.

The CDR3 sequence: CAWSGGQGYGDTQYF. CDR3 nucleotide sequence: TGTGCCTGGAGTGGCGGACAGGGCTATGGAGATACGCAGTATTTT. The gene calls are TRBV30 and TRBJ2-3; 8 bases are a match to TRBD1. Losses at the gene ends were 1 base for V and 5 bases for J; bases not matched to a gene: 8. CDR3 length: 15 residues. Germline CDR1 and CDR2: GTSNPN and SVGIG (reference sequence).

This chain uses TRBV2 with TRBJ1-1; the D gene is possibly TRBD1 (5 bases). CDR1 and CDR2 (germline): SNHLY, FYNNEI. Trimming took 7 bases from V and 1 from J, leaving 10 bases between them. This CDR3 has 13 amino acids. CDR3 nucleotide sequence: TGTGCCAGCAAGCTGACAGCGAACACTGAAGCTTTCTTT. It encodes CASKLTANTEAFF.

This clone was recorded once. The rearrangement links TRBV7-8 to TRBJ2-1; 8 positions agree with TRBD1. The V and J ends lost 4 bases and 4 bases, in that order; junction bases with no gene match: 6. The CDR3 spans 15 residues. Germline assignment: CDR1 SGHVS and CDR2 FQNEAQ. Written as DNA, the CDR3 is TGTGCCAGCAGCTCAGGGACAGGTTTTTACAATGAGCAGTTCTTC. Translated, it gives CASSSGTGFYNEQFF.

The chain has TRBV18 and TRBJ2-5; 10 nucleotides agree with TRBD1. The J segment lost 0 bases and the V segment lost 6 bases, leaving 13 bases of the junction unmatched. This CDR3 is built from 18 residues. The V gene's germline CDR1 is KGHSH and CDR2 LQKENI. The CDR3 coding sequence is TGTGCCAGCTCCCCTGGGACAGGGGCCACCTACTACCAAGAGACCCAGTACTTC. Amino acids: CASSPGTGATYYQETQYF.

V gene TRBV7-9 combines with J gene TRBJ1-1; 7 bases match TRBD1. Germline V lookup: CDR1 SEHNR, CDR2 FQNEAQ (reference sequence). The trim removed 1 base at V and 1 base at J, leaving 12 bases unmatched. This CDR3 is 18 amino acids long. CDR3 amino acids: CASSLDRRFQGGNTEAFF. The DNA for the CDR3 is TGTGCCAGCAGCTTAGATCGGAGATTCCAGGGGGGGAACACTGAAGCTTTCTTT. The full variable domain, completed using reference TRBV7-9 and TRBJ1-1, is DTGVSQNPRHKITKRGQNVTFRCDPISEHNRLYWYRQTLGQGPEFLTYFQNEAQLEKSRLLSDRFSAERPKGSFSTLEIQRTEQGDSAMYLCASSLDRRFQGGNTEAFFGQGTRLTVV.